A single sample is the source of the 11 T cell receptor beta chains below, sequenced in a study of cytomegalovirus exposure and HLA in healthy donors. PCR primers comprised 60 Vbeta and 13 Jbeta primers. Some clones are missing from TCRdb's copy, which holds only in-frame ones; the method was immunoSEQ multiplex PCR. Of roughly 100,000 clones listed, 60% to 85% are singletons. Sequenced sample: PBMCs. The receptors were sampled from a man aged 40-50 years in good health and CMV-seronegative.

The chain uses TRBV5-8 and TRBJ1-5, with D possibly being TRBD1 (5 bases). CDR3 size: 15 residues. CDR1 is SGHTS, CDR2 YDEGEE, per germline. V gave up 4 bases and J gave up 0 bases, with 11 bases separating them. The CDR3 nucleotides read TGTGCCAGCAGCCCGACAGCTTATAGCAATCAGCCCCAGCATTTT. Translating it yields CASSPTAYSNQPQHF.

This sequence joins TRBV29-1 and TRBJ1-1; D remains unclear. V gave up 1 base and J gave up 1 base, with 10 bases separating them. This CDR3 has 14 amino acids. CDR1 and CDR2 from the germline V gene are SQVTM and ANQGSEA. CDR3 amino acids: CSVEVRFRNTEAFF. CDR3 bases: TGCAGCGTTGAAGTGCGGTTCAGGAACACTGAAGCTTTCTTT.

This clone was counted only a few times. The chain combines TRBV5-1 with TRBJ1-4, with D uncertain. The CDR3 is 15 residues long. Germline loops: CDR1 SGHRS, CDR2 YFSETQ. Trimming stripped 0 bases from V and 5 bases from J, with 11 bases between. CDR3 sequence reads: CASSLVSGKNEKLFF. The CDR3 DNA follows: TGCGCCAGCAGCTTGGTGTCGGGAAAGAATGAAAAACTGTTTTTT.

The V gene is TRBV29-1, the J gene TRBJ2-5; D perhaps matches TRBD2 (5 bases). The CDR3 consists of 14 residues. Germline assignment: CDR1 SQVTM and CDR2 ANQGSEA. With 1 base removed from V and 2 bases from J, the gap between germline ends came to 11 bases. CDR3 residues: CSVEVATLQETQYF. The CDR3 region has the DNA TGCAGCGTTGAAGTAGCGACTCTTCAAGAGACCCAGTACTTC. Full variable domain (missing parts from reference TRBV29-1 and TRBJ2-5): SAVISQKPSRDICQRGTSLTIQCQVDSQVTMMFWYRQQPGQSLTLIATANQGSEATYESGFVIDKFPISRPNLTFSTLTVSNMSPEDSSIYLCSVEVATLQETQYFGPGTRLLVL.

The J gene is TRBJ1-1, the V gene TRBV27, with 8 bases that match TRBD1. The CDR3 is 14 residues long. Unmatched junction bases numbered 5, after V lost 7 bases and J lost 1 base. Germline V lookup: CDR1 MNHEY, CDR2 SMNVEV (reference sequence). The CDR3 DNA follows: TGTGCCAGCAACCCGACAGGGGCGAACACTGAAGCTTTCTTT. This sequence encodes CASNPTGANTEAFF.

V and J are TRBV7-2 and TRBJ2-5, with D tentatively TRBD2 (6 bases). With 2 bases removed from V and 1 base from J, the gap between germline ends came to 11 bases. Germline V CDR1 and CDR2: SGHTA, FQGNSA. CDR3 length equals 15 residues. CDR3 bases: TGTGCCAGCAGCTTATCCCGGGACTCCCAAGAGACCCAGTACTTC. As protein: CASSLSRDSQETQYF.

The chain has TRBV4-1 and TRBJ1-2; 10 bases align to TRBD1. Trimming cost V 0 bases and J 2 bases; bases outside gene matches: 3. Per germline, CDR1 MGHRA and CDR2 YSYEKL. The CDR3 spans 16 residues. CDR3 sequence: CASSQEGQGTNYGYTF. In DNA, the CDR3 is TGCGCCAGCAGCCAAGAGGGACAGGGGACCAACTATGGCTACACCTTC.

This chain connects TRBV28 to TRBJ2-1; 7 bases map to TRBD1. Germline V gives CDR1 MDHEN, CDR2 SYDVKM. V was pared by 6 bases and J by 4 bases, with 6 bases of the junction left unmatched. The CDR3 covers 14 residues. The CDR3 is CASSIRDRYNEQFF. The DNA of the CDR3 is TGTGCCAGCAGCATCCGGGACAGATACAATGAGCAGTTCTTC. Drawing the rest from reference TRBV28 and TRBJ2-1, the complete variable domain is DVKVTQSSRYLVKRTGEKVFLECVQDMDHENMFWYRQDPGLGLRLIYFSYDVKMKEKGDIPEGYSVSREKKERFSLILESASTNQTSMYLCASSIRDRYNEQFFGPGTRLTVL.

The chain employs TRBV27 and TRBJ2-7, with 7 bases lining up with TRBD1. Germline loops: CDR1 MNHEY, CDR2 SMNVEV (reference sequence). Trimming removed 6 bases from V and 6 bases from J; junction bases left unmatched: 14. The CDR3 contains 15 residues. The CDR3 DNA is TGTGCCAGCAGCGTAACAGGGACAGCCCCTGGCGAGCAGTACTTC. The encoded protein is CASSVTGTAPGEQYF.

V usage is TRBV19 and J usage is TRBJ1-1; 7 bases map to TRBD1. Germline V CDR1 and CDR2: LNHDA, SQIVND (reference sequence). V lost 2 bases and J lost 0; bases outside the gene matches: 9. The CDR3 has 17 residues. The CDR3 loop reads CASSIRQGFAMNTEAFF. CDR3 in DNA: TGTGCCAGTAGTATACGACAGGGTTTTGCGATGAACACTGAAGCTTTCTTT.

This clone was seen a few times. This chain joins TRBV5-1 and TRBJ2-7; TRBD2 matches 9 bases. The CDR3 totals 15 residues. J was trimmed by 2 bases and V by 4 bases; bases with no gene match: 7. Germline V CDR1 and CDR2: SGHRS, YFSETQ. This chain's CDR3 is CASSPGLAPAYEQYF. The CDR3 DNA follows: TGCGCCAGCAGCCCTGGACTAGCGCCCGCCTACGAGCAGTACTTC.